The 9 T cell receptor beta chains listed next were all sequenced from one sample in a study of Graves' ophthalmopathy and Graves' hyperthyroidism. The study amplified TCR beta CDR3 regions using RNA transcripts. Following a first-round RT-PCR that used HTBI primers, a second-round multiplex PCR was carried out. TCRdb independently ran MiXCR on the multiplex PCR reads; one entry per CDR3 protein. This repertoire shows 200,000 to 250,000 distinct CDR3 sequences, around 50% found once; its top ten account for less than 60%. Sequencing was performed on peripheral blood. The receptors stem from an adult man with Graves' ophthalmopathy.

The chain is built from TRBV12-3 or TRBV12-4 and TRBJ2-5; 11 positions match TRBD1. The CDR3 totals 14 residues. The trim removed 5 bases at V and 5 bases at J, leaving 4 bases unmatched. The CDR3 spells CASSGQGARETQYF. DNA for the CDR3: TGTGCCAGCAGTGGACAGGGGGCAAGGGAGACCCAGTACTTC.

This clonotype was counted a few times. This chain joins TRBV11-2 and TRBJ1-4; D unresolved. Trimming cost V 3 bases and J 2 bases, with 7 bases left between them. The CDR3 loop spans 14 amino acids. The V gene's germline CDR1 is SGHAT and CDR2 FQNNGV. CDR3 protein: CASSLQGTNEKLFF. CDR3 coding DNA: TGTGCCAGCAGCTTGCAAGGGACTAATGAAAAACTGTTTTTT.

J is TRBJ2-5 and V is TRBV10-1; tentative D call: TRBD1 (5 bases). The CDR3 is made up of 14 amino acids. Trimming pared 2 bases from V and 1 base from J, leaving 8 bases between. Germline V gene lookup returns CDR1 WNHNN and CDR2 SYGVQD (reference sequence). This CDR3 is CASSEAGPQETQYF. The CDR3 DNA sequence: TGCGCCAGCAGTGAGGCAGGGCCCCAAGAGACCCAGTACTTC.

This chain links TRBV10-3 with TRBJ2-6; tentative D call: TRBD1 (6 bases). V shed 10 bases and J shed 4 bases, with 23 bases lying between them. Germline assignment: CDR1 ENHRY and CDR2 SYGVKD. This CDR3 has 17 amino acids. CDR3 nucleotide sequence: TGTGCCAGCAAAAAACATCTGGGGGCATCGGGGGCCAACGTCCTGACTTTC. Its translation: CASKKHLGASGANVLTF.

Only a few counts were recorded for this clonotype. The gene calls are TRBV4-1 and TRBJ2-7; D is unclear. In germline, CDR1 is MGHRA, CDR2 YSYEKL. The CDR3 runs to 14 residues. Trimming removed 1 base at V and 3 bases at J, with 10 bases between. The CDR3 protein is CASSQGLRSYEQYF. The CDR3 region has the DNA TGCGCCAGCAGCCAAGGACTTCGGAGCTACGAGCAGTACTTC.

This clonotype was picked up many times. The CDR3 here is CAIRAGTGELFF. The CDR3 DNA sequence: TGTGCCATCAGGGCAGGGACCGGGGAGCTGTTTTTT. V usage is TRBV10-3 and J usage is TRBJ2-2; D might be TRBD1 (5 bases). The CDR3 is 12 amino acids. The V end lost 6 bases, the J end lost 5 bases, and 7 bases lay between the germline ends. CDR1 is ENHRY, CDR2 SYGVKD, per germline.

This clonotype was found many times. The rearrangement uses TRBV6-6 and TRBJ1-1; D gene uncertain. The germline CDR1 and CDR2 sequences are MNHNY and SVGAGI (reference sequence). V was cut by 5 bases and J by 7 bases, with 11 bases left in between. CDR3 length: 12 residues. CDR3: CASSPSPHEAFF. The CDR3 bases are TGTGCCAGCAGTCCCTCTCCGCATGAAGCTTTCTTT.

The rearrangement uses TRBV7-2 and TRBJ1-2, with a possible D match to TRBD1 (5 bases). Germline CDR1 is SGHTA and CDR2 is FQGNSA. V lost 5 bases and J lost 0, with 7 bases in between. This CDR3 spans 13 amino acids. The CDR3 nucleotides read TGTGCCAGCAGCCCGGGGGCTAACTATGGCTACACCTTC. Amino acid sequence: CASSPGANYGYTF.

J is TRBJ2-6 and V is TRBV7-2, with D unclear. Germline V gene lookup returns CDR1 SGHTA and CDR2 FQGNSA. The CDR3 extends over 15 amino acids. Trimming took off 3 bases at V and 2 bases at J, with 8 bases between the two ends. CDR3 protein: CASSLAVTGANVLTF. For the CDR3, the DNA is TGTGCCAGCAGCTTGGCGGTGACTGGGGCCAACGTCCTGACTTTC.